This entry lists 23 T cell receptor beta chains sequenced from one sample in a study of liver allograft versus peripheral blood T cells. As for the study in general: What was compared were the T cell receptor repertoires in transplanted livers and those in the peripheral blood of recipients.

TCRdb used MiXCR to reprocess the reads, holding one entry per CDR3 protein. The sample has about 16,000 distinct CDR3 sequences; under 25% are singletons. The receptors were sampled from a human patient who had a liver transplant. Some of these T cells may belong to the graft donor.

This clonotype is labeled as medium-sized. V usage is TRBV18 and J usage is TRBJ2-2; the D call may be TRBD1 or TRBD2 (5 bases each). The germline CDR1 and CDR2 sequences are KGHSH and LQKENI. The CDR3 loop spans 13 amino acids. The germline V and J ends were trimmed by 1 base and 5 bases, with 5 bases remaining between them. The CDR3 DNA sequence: TGTGCCAGCTCACCACGGGGGACCGGGGAGCTGTTTTTT. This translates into CASSPRGTGELFF.

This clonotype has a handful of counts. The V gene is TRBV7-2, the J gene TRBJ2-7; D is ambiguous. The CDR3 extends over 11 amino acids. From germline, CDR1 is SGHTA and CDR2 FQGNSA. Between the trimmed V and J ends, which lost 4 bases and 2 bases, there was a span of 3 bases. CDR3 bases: TGTGCCAGCAGCTCCGCCTACGAGCAGTACTTC. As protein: CASSSAYEQYF.

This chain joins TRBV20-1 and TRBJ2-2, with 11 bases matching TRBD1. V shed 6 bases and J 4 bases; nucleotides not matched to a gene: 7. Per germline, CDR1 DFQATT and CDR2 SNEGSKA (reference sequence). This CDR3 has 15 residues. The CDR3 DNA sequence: TGCAGTGCCCAGAGTGGGACAGGGGGCACCGGGGAGCTGTTTTTT. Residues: CSAQSGTGGTGELFF.

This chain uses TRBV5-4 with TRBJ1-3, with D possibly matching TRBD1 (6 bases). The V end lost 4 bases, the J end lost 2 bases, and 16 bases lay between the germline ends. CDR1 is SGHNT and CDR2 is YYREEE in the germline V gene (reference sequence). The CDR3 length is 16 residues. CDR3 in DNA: TGTGCCAGCAGCCGGGGGGGCATGGGACCTGGAAACACCATATATTTT. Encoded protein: CASSRGGMGPGNTIYF.

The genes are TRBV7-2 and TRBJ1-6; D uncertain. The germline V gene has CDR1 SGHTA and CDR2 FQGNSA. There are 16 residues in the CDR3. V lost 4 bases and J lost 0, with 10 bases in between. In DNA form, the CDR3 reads TGTGCCAGCAGCTCCCGTCGCAGCTCCTATAATTCACCCCTCCACTTT. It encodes CASSSRRSSYNSPLHF.

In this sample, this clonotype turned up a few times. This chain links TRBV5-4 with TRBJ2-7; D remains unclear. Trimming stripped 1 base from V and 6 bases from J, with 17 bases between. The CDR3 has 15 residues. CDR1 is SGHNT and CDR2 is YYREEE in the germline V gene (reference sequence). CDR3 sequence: CASSLTGLVDGEQYF. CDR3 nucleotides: TGTGCCAGCAGCTTGACCGGTCTCGTGGATGGCGAGCAGTACTTC. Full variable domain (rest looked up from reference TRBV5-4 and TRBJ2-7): ETGVTQSPTHLIKTRGQQVTLRCSSQSGHNTVSWYQQALGQGPQFIFQYYREEENGRGNFPPRFSGLQFPNYSSELNVNALELDDSALYLCASSLTGLVDGEQYFGPGTRLTVT.

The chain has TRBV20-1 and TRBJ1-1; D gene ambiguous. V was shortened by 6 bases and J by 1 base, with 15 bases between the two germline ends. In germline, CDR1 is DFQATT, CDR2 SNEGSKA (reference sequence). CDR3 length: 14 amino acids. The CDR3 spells CSASPAGTNTEAFF. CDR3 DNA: TGCAGTGCCAGCCCGGCAGGAACGAACACTGAAGCTTTCTTT.

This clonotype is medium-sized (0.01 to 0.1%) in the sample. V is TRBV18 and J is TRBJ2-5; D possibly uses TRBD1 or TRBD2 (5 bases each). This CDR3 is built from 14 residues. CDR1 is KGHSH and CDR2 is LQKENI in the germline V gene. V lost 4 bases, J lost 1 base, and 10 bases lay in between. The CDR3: CASSRTGGQETQYF. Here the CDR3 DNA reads TGTGCCAGCTCACGAACAGGAGGCCAAGAGACCCAGTACTTC.

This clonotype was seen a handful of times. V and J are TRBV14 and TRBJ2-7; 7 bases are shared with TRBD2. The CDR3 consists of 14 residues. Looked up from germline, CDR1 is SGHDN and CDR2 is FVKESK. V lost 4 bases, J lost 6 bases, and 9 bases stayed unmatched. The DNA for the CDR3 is TGTGCCAGCAGCCGTGTGGCGGGAGCTCGCGAGCAGTACTTC. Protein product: CASSRVAGAREQYF.

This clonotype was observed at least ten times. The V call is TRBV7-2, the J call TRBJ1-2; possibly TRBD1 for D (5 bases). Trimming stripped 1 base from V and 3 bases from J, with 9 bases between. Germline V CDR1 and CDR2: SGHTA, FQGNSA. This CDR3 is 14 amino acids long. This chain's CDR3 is CASSLGGGDYGYTF. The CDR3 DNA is TGTGCCAGCAGCTTAGGGGGCGGGGACTATGGCTACACCTTC.

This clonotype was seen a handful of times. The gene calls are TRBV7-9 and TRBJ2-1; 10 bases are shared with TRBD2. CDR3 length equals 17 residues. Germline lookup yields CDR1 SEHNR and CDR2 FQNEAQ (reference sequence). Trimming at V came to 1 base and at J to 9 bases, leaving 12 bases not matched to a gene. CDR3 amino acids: CASSLGASGGASGEQFF. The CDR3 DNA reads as TGTGCCAGCAGCTTAGGGGCAAGCGGGGGGGCATCAGGTGAGCAGTTCTTC.

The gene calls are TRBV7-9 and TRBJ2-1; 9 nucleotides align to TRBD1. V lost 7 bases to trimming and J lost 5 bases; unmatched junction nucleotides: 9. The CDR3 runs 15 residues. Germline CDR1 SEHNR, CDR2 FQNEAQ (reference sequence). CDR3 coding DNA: TGTGCCAGCACCCGCTGGACAGGGGAACACAATGAGCAGTTCTTC. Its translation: CASTRWTGEHNEQFF.

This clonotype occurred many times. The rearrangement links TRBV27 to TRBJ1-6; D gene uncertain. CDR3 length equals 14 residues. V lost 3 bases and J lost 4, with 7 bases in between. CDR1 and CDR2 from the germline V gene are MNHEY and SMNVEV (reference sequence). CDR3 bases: TGTGCCAGCAGTTTGGGAGGGTATAATTCACCCCTCCACTTT. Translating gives CASSLGGYNSPLHF.

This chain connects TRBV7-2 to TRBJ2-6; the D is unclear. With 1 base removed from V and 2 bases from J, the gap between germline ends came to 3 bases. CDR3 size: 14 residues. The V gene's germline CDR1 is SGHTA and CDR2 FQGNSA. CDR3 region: CASSLGAGANVLTF. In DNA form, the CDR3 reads TGTGCCAGCAGCTTAGGGGCTGGGGCCAACGTCCTGACTTTC. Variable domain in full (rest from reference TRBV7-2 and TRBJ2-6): GAGVSQSPSNKVTEKGKDVELRCDPISGHTALYWYRQSLGQGLEFLIYFQGNSAPDKSGLPSDRFSAERTGGSVSTLTIQRTQQEDSAVYLCASSLGAGANVLTFGAGSRLTVL.

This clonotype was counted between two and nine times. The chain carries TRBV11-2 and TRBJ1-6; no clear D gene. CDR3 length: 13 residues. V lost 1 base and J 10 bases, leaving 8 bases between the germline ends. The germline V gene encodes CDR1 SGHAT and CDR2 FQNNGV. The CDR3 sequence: CASSLVLGSPLHF. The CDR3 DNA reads TGTGCCAGCAGCTTAGTTCTGGGATCACCCCTCCACTTT. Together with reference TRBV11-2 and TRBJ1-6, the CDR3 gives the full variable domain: EAGVAQSPRYKIIEKRQSVAFWCNPISGHATLYWYQQILGQGPKLLIQFQNNGVVDDSQLPKDRFSAERLKGVDSTLKIQPAKLEDSAVYLCASSLVLGSPLHFGNGTRLTVT.

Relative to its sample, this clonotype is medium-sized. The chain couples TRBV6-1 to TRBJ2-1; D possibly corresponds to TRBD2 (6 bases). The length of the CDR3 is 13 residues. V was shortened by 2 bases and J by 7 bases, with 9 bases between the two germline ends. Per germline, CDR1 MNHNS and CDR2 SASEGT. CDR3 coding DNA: TGTGCCAGCAGTGAACCGGGGGATAATGAGCAGTTCTTC. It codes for CASSEPGDNEQFF.

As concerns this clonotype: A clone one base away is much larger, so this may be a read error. As DNA, the CDR3 is TGTGCCAGCAGCTACGGACAGGGGAGGGAAAAACTGTTTTTT. It codes for CASSYGQGREKLFF. V and J are TRBV5-6 and TRBJ1-4, with TRBD1 matching over 9 bases. This CDR3 is 14 amino acids long. Per the germline V gene, CDR1 is SGHDT and CDR2 is YYEEEE. V lost 3 bases, J lost 8 bases, and 5 bases stayed unmatched.

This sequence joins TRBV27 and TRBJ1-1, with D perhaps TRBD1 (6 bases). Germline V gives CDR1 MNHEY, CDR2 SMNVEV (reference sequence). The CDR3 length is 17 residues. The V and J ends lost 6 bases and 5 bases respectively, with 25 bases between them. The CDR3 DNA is TGTGCCAGCAGGAAAGTGACAGGATATCGATCGATTACTGAAGCTTTCTTT. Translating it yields CASRKVTGYRSITEAFF.

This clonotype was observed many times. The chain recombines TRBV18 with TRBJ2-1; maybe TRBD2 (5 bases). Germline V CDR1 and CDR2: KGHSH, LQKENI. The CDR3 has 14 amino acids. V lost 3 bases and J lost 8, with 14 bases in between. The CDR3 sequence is CASSPRGPKDEQFF. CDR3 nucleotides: TGTGCCAGCTCACCCCGCGGGCCCAAAGATGAGCAGTTCTTC.

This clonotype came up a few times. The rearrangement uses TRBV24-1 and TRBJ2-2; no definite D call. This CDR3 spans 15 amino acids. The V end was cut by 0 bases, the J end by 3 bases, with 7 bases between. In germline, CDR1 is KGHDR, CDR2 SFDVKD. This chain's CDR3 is CATSDLRADTGELFF. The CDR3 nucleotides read TGTGCCACCAGTGATTTGAGGGCAGACACCGGGGAGCTGTTTTTT.

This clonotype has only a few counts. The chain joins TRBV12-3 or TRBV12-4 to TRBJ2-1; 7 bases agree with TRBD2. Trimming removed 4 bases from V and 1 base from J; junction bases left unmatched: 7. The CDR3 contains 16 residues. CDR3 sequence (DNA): TGTGCCAGCAGTTATCTGGCGGGGGTTTCCTACAATGAGCAGTTCTTC. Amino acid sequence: CASSYLAGVSYNEQFF.

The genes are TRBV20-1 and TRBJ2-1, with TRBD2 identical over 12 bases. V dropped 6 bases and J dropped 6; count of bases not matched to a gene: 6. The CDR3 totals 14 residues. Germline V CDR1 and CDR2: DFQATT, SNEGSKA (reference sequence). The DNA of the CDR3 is TGCAGTGCCTTGCTAGCGGGAGGGCCCAATGAGCAGTTCTTC. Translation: CSALLAGGPNEQFF.

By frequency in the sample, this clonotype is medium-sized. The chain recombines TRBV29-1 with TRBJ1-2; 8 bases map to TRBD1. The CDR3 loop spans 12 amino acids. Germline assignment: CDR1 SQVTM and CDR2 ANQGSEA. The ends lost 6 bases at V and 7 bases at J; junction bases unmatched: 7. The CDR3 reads CSVDRGESGYTF. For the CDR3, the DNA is TGCAGCGTCGACAGGGGAGAGAGTGGCTACACCTTC.